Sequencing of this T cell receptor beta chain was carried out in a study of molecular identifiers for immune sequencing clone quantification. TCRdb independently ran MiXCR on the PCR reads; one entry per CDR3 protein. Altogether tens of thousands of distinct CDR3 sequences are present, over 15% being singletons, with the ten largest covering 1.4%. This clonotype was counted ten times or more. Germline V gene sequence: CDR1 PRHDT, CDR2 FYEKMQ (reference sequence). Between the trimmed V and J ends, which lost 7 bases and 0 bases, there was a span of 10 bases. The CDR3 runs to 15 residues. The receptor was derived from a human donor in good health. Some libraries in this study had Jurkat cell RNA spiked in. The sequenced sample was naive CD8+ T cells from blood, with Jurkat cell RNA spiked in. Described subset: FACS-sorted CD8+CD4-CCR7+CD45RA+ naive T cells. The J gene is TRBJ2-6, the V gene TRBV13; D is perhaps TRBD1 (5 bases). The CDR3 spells CASKQVNSGANVLTF. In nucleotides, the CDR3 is TGTGCCAGCAAACAGGTTAACTCTGGGGCCAACGTCCTGACTTTC.